The clone carrying this TCR beta chain was detected only a few times. Its antigen remains unidentified. Together with a sample-barcoded 5' primer, a J-beta primer mix was included in a second PCR lasting about 7 to 11 cycles. Each sample yielded at least 2.5 million CDR3-containing paired-end reads. TCRdb processed the 5' RACE reads anew with MiXCR; each CDR3 protein has one entry. The data show 550,000 to 600,000 distinct CDR3 sequences, around half seen once. This entry belongs to a study of blood T cells in healthy people across ages. Regarding the study as a whole: A greater number of naive CD4+ cells and higher diversity distinguished long-lived donors from aged donors.

This CDR3 is 15 amino acids long. CDR1 is ENHRY, CDR2 SYGVKD, per germline. With V trimmed by 3 bases and J by 1 base, 1 base remained unmatched. The total RNA that was extracted per sample amounted to at least 5 micrograms. The gene calls are TRBV10-3 and TRBJ1-5, with 9 bases that match TRBD1. The sample consisted of blood. The receptor was derived from a man at least 80 years old in good health. Here the CDR3 DNA reads TGTGCCATCAGTGAAGGGACAGGGAGCAATCAGCCCCAGCATTTT. Protein product: CAISEGTGSNQPQHF.